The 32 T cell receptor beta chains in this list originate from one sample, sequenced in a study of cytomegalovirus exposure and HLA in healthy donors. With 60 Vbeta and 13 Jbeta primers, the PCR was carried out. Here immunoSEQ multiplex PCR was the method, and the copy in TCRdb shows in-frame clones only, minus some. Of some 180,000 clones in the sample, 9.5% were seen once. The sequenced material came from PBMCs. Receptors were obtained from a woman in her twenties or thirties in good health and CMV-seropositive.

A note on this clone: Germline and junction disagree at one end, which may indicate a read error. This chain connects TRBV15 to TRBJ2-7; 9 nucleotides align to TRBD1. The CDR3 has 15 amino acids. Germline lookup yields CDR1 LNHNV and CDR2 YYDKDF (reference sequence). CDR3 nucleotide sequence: TGTGCCAGCAGCAGAGATGGGACAGGGATCCACGAGCAGTACTTC. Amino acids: CASSRDGTGIHEQYF.

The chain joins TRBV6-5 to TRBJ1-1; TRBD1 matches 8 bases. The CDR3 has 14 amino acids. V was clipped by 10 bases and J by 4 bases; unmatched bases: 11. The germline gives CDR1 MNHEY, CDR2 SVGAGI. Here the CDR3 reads CATQRQGFSTEAFF. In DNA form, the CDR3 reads TGTGCCACCCAACGACAGGGGTTTAGCACTGAAGCTTTCTTT.

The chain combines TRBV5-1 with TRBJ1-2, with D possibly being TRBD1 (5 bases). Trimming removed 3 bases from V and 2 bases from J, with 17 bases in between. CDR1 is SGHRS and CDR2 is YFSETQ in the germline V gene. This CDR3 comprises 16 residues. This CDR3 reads CASSSSPGSSNYGYTF. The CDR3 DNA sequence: TGCGCCAGCAGCTCATCCCCAGGGTCTTCGAACTATGGCTACACCTTC.

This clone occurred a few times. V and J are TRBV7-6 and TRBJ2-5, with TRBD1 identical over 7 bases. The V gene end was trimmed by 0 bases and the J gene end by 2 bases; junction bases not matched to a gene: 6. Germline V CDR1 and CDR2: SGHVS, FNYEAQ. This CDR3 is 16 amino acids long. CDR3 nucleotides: TGTGCCAGCAGCTTAGCGGTTCAGGGGGAGCAAGAGACCCAGTACTTC. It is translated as CASSLAVQGEQETQYF.

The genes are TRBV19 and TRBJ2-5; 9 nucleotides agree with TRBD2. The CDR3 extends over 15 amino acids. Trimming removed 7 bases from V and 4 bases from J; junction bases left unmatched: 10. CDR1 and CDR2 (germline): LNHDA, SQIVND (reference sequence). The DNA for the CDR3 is TGTGCCAGTACCCTTAGCGGGAGTGTTCTAGAGACCCAGTACTTC. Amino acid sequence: CASTLSGSVLETQYF.

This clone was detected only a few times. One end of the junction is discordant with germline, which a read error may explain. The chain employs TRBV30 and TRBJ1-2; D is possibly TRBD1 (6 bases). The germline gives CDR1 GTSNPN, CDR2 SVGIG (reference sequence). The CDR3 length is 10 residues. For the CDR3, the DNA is TGTGCCTGGGTGGACAGCGGACCTGTATTC. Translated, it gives CAWVDSGPVF.

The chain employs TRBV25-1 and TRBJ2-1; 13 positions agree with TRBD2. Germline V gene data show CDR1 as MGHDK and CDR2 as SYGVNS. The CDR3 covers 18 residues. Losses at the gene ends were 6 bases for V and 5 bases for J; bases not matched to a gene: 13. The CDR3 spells CASSPSLAGGTKNNEQFF. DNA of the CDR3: TGTGCCAGCAGCCCATCACTAGCGGGAGGGACTAAGAACAATGAGCAGTTCTTC.

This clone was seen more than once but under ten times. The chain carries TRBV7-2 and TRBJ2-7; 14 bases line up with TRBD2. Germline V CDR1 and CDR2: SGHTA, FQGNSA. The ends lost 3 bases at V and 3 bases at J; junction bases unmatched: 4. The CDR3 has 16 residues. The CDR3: CASSFQGTSGSYEQYF. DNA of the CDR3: TGTGCCAGCAGCTTTCAAGGGACTAGCGGGAGCTACGAGCAGTACTTC.

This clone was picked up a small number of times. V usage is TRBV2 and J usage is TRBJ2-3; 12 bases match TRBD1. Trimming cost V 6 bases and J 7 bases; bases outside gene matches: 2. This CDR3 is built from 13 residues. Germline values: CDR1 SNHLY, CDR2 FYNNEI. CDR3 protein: CASRGQGANTQYF. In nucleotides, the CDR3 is TGTGCCAGCAGGGGACAGGGGGCAAATACGCAGTATTTT. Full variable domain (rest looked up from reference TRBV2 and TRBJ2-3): EPEVTQTPSHQVTQMGQEVILRCVPISNHLYFYWYRQILGQKVEFLVSFYNNEISEKSEIFDDQFSVERPDGSNFTLKIRSTKLEDSAMYFCASRGQGANTQYFGPGTRLTVL.

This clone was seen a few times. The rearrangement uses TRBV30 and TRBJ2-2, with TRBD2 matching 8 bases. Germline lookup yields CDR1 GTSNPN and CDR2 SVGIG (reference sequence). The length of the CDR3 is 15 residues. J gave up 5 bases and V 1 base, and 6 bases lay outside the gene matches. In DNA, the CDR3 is TGTGCCTGGAGTGGAGCGGGAGCCGGAACCGGGGAGCTGTTTTTT. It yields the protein CAWSGAGAGTGELFF. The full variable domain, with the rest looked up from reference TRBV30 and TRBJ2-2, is SQTIHQWPATLVQPVGSPLSLECTVEGTSNPNLYWYRQAAGRGLQLLFYSVGIGQISSEVPQNLSASRPQDRQFILSSKKLLLSDSGFYLCAWSGAGAGTGELFFGEGSRLTVL.

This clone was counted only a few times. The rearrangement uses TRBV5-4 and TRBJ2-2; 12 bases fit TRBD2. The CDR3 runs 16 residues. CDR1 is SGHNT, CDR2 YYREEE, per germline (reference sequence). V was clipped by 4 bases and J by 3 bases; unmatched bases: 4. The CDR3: CASSRRTSGDTGELFF. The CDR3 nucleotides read TGTGCCAGCAGCAGAAGGACTAGCGGGGACACCGGGGAGCTGTTTTTT.

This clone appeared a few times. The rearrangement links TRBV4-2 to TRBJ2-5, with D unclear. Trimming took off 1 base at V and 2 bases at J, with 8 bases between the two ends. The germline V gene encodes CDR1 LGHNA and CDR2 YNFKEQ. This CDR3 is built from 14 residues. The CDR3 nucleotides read TGTGCCAGCAGCCAAGGCGAAATTCAAGAGACCCAGTACTTC. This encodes CASSQGEIQETQYF.

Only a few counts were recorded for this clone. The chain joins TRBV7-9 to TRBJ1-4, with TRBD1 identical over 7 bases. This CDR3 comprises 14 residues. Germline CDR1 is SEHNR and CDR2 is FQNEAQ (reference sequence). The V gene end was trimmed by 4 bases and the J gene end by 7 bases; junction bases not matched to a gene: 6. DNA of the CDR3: TGTGCCAGCAGCTCCAGGGGGGCTGGTGAAAAACTGTTTTTT. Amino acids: CASSSRGAGEKLFF.

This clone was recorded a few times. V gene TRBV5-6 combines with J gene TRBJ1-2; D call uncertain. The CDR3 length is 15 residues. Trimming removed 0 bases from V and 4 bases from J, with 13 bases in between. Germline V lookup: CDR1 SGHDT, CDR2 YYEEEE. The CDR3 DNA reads TGTGCCAGCAGCTTGGTCCCTCCTAATTTCTATGGCTACACCTTC. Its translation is CASSLVPPNFYGYTF. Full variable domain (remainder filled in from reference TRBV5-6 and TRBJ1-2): DAGVTQSPTHLIKTRGQQVTLRCSPKSGHDTVSWYQQALGQGPQFIFQYYEEEERQRGNFPDRFSGHQFPNYSSELNVNALLLGDSALYLCASSLVPPNFYGYTFGSGTRLTVV.

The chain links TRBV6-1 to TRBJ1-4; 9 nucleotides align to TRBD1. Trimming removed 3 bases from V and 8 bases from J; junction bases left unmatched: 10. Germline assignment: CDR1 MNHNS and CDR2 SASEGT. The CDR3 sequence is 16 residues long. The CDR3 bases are TGTGCCAGCAGTGATCGATTGGACAGGGGTGGGGAAAAACTGTTTTTT. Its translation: CASSDRLDRGGEKLFF.

This CDR3 reads CSAQGYEQYF. DNA of the CDR3: TGCAGTGCTCAGGGATACGAGCAGTACTTC. V and J are TRBV20-1 and TRBJ2-7; D may be TRBD1 (5 bases). Germline V gives CDR1 DFQATT, CDR2 SNEGSKA (reference sequence). The CDR3 extends over 10 amino acids. Trimming took 5 bases from V and 4 from J, leaving 6 bases between them.

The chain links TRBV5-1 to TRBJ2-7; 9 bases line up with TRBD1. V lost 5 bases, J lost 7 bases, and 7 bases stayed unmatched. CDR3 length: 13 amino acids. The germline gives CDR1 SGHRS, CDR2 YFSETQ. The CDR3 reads CASRRDRAYEQYF. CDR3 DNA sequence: TGCGCCAGCAGAAGGGACAGGGCTTATGAGCAGTACTTC.

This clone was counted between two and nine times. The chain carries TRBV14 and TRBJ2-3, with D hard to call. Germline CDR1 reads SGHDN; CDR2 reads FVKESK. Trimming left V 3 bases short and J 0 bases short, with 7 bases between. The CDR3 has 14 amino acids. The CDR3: CASSQVRSTDTQYF. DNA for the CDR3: TGTGCCAGCAGCCAGGTACGGAGCACAGATACGCAGTATTTT.

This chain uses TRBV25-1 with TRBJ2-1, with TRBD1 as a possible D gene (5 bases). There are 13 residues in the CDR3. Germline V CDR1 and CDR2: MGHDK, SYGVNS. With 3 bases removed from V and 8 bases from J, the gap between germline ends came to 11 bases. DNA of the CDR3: TGTGCCAGCAGTGATAGGGGCCCAGATGAGCAGTTCTTC. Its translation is CASSDRGPDEQFF.

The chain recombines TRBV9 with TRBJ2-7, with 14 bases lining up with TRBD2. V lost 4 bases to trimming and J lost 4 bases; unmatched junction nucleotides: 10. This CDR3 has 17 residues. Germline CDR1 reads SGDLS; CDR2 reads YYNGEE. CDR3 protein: CASSPGLAGGKKYEQYF. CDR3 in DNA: TGTGCCAGCAGCCCAGGACTAGCGGGAGGAAAAAAGTACGAGCAGTACTTC.

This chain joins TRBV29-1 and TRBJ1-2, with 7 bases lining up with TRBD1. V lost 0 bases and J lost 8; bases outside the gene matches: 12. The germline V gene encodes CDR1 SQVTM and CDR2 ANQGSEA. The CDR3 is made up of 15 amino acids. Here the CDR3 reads CSVEDRPEGAQGYTF. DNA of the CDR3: TGCAGCGTTGAAGATCGGCCCGAGGGGGCTCAGGGCTACACCTTC.

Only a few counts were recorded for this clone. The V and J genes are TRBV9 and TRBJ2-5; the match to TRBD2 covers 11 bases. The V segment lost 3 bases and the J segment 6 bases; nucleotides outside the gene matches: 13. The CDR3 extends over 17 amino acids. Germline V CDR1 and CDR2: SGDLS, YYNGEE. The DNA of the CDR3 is TGTGCCAGCAGCGCGCGGGCCACTAGCGGGAGTTGGAAGACCCAGTACTTC. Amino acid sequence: CASSARATSGSWKTQYF. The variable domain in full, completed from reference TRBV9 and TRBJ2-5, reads DSGVTQTPKHLITATGQRVTLRCSPRSGDLSVYWYQQSLDQGLQFLIQYYNGEERAKGNILERFSAQQFPDLHSELNLSSLELGDSALYFCASSARATSGSWKTQYFGPGTRLLVL.

Here the CDR3 reads CASRRDSNQPQHF. CDR3 bases: TGTGCCAGCAGGCGGGACAGCAATCAGCCCCAGCATTTT. The chain is built from TRBV6-5 and TRBJ1-5, with a tentative D call TRBD1 (5 bases). The germline V gene encodes CDR1 MNHEY and CDR2 SVGAGI. CDR3 length: 13 amino acids. Trimming removed 6 bases at V and 1 base at J, with 7 bases between.

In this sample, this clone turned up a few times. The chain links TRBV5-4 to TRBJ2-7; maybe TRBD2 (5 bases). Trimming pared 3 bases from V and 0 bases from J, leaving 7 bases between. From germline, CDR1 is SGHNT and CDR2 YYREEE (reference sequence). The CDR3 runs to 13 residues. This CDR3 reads CASSWTGSYEQYF. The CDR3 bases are TGTGCCAGCAGCTGGACTGGCTCCTACGAGCAGTACTTC.

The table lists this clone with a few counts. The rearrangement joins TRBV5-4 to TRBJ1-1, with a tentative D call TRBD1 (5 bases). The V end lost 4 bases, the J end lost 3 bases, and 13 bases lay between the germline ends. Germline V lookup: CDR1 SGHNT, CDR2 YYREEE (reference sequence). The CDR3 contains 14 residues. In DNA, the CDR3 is TGTGCCAGCAGCCTTCTGGGGCAGGACACTGAAGCTTTCTTT. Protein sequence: CASSLLGQDTEAFF. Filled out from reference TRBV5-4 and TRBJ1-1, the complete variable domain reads ETGVTQSPTHLIKTRGQQVTLRCSSQSGHNTVSWYQQALGQGPQFIFQYYREEENGRGNFPPRFSGLQFPNYSSELNVNALELDDSALYLCASSLLGQDTEAFFGQGTRLTVV.

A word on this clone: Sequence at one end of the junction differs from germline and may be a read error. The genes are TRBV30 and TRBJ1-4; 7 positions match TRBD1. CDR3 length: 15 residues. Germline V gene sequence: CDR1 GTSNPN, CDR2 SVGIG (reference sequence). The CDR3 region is CAGRLLQGSNEKLFF. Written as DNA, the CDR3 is TGTGCCGGGAGGCTACTACAGGGGTCTAATGAAAAACTGTTTTTT.

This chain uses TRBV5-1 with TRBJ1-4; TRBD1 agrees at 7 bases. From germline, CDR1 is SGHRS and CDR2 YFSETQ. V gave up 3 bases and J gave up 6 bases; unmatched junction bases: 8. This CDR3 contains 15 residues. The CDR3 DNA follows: TGCGCCAGCAGCTCCACCGGGACAGTGGATGAAAAACTGTTTTTT. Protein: CASSSTGTVDEKLFF.

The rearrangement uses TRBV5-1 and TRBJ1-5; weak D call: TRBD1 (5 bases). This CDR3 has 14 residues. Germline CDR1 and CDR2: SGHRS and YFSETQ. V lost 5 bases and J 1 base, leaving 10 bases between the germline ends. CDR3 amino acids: CASSGGESNQPQHF. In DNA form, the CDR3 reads TGCGCCAGCAGTGGGGGGGAGAGCAATCAGCCCCAGCATTTT.

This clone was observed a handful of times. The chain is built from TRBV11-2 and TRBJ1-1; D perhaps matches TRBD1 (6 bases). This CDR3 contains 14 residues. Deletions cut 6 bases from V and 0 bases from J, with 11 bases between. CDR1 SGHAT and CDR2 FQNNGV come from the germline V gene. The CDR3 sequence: CASRGHRMNTEAFF. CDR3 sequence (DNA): TGTGCCAGCAGGGGACATCGCATGAACACTGAAGCTTTCTTT. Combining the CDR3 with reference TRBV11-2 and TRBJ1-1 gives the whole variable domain EAGVAQSPRYKIIEKRQSVAFWCNPISGHATLYWYQQILGQGPKLLIQFQNNGVVDDSQLPKDRFSAERLKGVDSTLKIQPAKLEDSAVYLCASRGHRMNTEAFFGQGTRLTVV.

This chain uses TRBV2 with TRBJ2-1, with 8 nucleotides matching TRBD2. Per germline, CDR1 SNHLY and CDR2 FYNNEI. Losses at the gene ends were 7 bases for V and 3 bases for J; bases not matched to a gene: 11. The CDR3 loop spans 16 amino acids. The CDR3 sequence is CASKLESSGHYNEQFF. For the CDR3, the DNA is TGTGCCAGCAAGTTGGAATCTAGCGGGCACTACAATGAGCAGTTCTTC.

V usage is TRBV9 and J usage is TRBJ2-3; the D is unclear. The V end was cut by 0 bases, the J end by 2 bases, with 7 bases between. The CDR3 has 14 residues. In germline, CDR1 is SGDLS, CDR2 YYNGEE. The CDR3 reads CASSVDQFTDTQYF. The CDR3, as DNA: TGTGCCAGCAGCGTAGATCAGTTCACAGATACGCAGTATTTT.

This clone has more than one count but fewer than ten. The CDR3 loop is CAIRLAGGSYNEQFF. The CDR3 bases are TGTGCCATCAGATTAGCGGGAGGCTCCTACAATGAGCAGTTCTTC. V usage is TRBV10-3 and J usage is TRBJ2-1; 10 bases are shared with TRBD2. The germline gives CDR1 ENHRY, CDR2 SYGVKD. This CDR3 region has 15 residues. V was clipped by 6 bases and J by 0 bases; unmatched bases: 2.